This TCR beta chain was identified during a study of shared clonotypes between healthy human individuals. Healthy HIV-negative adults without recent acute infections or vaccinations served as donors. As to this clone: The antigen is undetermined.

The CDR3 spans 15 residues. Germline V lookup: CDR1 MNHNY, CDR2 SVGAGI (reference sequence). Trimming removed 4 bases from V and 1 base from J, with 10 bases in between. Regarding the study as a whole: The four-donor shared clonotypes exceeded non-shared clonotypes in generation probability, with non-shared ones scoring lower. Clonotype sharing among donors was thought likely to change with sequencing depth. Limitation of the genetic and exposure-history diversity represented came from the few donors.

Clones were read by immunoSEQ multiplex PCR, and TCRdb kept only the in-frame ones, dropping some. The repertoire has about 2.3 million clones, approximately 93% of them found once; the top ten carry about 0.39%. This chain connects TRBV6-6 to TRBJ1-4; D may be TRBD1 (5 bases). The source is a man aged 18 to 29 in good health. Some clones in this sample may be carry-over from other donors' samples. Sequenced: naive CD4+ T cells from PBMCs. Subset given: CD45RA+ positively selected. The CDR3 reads CASSFWGITNEKLFF. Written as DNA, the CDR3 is TGTGCCAGCAGTTTCTGGGGGATAACTAATGAAAAACTGTTTTTT.